This T cell receptor beta chain comes out of a study of T cell clones after liver transplantation. Study at large: Three of eight recipients were HCV-positive; others had non-autoimmune, non-viral indications.

Unstimulated PBMCs were sorted into CD3+CD4+ and CD3+CD8+ populations. Study conclusions and caveats: Migration into the graft, not deletion, may explain lost graft donor-reactive T cells.

A note on this clone: The antigen is not known. The sample contains more than one DNA sequence encoding this CDR3.

V shed 5 bases and J 2 bases; nucleotides not matched to a gene: 3. This CDR3 is 13 amino acids long. CDR1 is SGHAT, CDR2 FQNNGV, per germline. TCRdb keeps only in-frame clones here, not all; method: immunoSEQ multiplex PCR. The top ten hold less than 3.5% of the sample, which has tens of thousands of clones, 90% seen once. The specimen comprised CD4+ T cells from blood, sampled before liver transplant. The receptor was derived from a human donor who received a liver transplant. The rearrangement joins TRBV11-2 to TRBJ2-7, with TRBD2 matching over 7 bases. CDR3 nucleotides: TGTGCCAGCAGCCGGGGGGAGGCCTACGAGCAGTACTTC. Translation gives CASSRGEAYEQYF.